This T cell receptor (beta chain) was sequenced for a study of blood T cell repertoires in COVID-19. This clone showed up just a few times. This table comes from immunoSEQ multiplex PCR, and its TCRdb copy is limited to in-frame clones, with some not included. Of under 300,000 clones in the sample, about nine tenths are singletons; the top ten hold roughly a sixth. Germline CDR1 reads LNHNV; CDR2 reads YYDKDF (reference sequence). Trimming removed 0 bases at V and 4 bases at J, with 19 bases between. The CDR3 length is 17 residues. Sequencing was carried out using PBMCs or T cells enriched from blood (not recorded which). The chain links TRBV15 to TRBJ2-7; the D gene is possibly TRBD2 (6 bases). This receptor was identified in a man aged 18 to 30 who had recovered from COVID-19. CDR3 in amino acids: CATSRDLARQIVYEQYF. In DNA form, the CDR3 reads TGTGCCACCAGCAGAGACCTAGCGAGGCAGATAGTTTACGAGCAGTACTTC.